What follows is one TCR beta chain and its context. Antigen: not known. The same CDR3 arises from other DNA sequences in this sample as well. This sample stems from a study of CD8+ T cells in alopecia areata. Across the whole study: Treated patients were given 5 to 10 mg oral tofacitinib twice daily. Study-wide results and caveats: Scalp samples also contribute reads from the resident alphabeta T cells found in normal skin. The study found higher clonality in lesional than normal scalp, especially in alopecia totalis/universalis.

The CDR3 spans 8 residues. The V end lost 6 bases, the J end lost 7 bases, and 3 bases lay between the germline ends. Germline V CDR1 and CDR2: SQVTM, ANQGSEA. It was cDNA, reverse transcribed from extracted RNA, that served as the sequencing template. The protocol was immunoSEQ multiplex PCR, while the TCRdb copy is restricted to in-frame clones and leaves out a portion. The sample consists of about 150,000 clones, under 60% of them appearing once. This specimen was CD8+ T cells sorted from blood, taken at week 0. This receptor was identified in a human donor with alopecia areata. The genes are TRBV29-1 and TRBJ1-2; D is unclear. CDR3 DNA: TGCAGCGTCCCTGGCTACACCTTC. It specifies CSVPGYTF.